This T cell receptor beta chain was recovered during a study of CD8 T cells in ankylosing spondylitis. Overall study findings and caveats: Ankylosing spondylitis blood seemed to carry a telltale TCR beta motif made of several highly homologous variants. Matched ankylosing spondylitis synovial fluid reportedly contained a significantly enriched population of disease-linked clones.

Note on this clonotype: What it binds is not known.

TCRdb redid the calling of the 5' RACE reads with MiXCR, one entry per CDR3 protein. Seen here are about 510,000 distinct CDR3 sequences, approximately 5.3% observed once, and the top ten hold around 3.5%. This TCR derives from a male donor with ankylosing spondylitis. Sequenced: blood, either unsorted or a sorted T cell fraction (not recorded which).

The CDR3 DNA follows: TGTGCCAGCAGCAAAGGCGTGGGGGCTGGGGCCAACGTCCTGACTTTC. Protein sequence: CASSKGVGAGANVLTF. The chain links TRBV5-5 to TRBJ2-6; perhaps D is TRBD1 or TRBD2 (5 bases each). The CDR3 totals 16 residues. The V gene's germline CDR1 is SGHKS and CDR2 YYEKEE (reference sequence). Trimming shortened V by 4 bases and J by 2 bases, and 13 bases separated the two germline ends.